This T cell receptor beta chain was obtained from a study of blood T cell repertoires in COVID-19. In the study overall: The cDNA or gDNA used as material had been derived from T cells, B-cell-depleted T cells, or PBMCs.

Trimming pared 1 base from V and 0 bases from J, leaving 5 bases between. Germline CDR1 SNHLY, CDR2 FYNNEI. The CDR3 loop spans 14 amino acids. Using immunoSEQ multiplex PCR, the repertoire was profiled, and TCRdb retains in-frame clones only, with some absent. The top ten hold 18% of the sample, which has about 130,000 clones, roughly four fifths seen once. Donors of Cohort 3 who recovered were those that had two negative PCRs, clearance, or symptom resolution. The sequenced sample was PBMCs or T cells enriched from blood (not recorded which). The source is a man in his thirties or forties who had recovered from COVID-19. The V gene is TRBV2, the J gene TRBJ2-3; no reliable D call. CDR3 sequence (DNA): TGTGCCAGCAGTGAAGACAGTAGCACAGATACGCAGTATTTT. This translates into CASSEDSSTDTQYF.